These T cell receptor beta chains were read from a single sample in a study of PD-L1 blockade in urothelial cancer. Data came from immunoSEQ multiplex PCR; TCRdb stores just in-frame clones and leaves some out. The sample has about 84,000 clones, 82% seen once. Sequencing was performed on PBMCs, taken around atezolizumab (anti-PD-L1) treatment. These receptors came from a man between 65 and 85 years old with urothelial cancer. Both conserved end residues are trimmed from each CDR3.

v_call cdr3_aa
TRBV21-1 ASSKAGQIYEQY
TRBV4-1 ASSQDQDRAYGYT
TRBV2 ASSGLAGAQETQY
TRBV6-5 ASRPGLAGYEQF
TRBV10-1 ASSRGSSYNEQF
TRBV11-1 ASSPTWRGANEQF
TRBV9 ASSVGGSGNEQF
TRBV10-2 ASSIQGKNEKLF
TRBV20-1 SASAYNEQF
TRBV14 ASSQEVSYEGTYGYT
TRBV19 ASSTRTGTGRTEAF
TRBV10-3 AINSVSLPYGYT
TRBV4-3 ASSQGRQGNEQF